This entry lists 12 T cell receptor beta chains sequenced from one sample in a study of T-cell reconstitution after alpha-beta-depleted transplantation in children. Unique molecular identifiers tagged the TCRbeta library. One entry per CDR3 protein results from TCRdb running MiXCR on the PCR reads. The sample has roughly 500,000 distinct CDR3 sequences, 32% seen once. The sequencing here drew on PBMCs from the stem cell graft donor, taken from the stem cell graft. These receptors were taken from a human donor who donated a stem cell graft to a child with aplastic anemia.

V gene TRBV12-3 or TRBV12-4 combines with J gene TRBJ2-2, with 8 positions matching TRBD2. This CDR3 is built from 16 residues. V lost 7 bases, J lost 5 bases, and 12 bases stayed unmatched. The CDR3 DNA sequence: TGTGCCAGCACCGGGACCCGACTAGCGCGTACCGGGGAGCTGTTTTTT. It specifies CASTGTRLARTGELFF.

The rearrangement links TRBV12-3 or TRBV12-4 to TRBJ1-2; the D is unclear. The CDR3 covers 13 residues. The V gene lost 4 bases and the J gene lost 2 bases, with 8 bases spanning the gap. The DNA for the CDR3 is TGTGCCAGCAGTTCCGTGGGCAACTATGGCTACACCTTC. Translated: CASSSVGNYGYTF.

This chain uses TRBV30 with TRBJ2-1; 7 nucleotides agree with TRBD2. This CDR3 has 17 amino acids. J gave up 7 bases and V 0 bases, and 15 bases lay outside the gene matches. The germline gives CDR1 GTSNPN, CDR2 SVGIG (reference sequence). The chain's CDR3 is CAWSVRIISGGNNEQFF. CDR3 sequence (DNA): TGTGCCTGGAGTGTACGTATTATCTCGGGAGGTAATAATGAGCAGTTCTTC.

In its sample, this clonotype was seen a few times. V gene TRBV20-1 combines with J gene TRBJ2-1; 10 nucleotides match TRBD2. J gave up 7 bases and V 5 bases, and 5 bases lay outside the gene matches. This CDR3 has 13 residues. Germline V gene lookup returns CDR1 DFQATT and CDR2 SNEGSKA (reference sequence). DNA of the CDR3: TGCAGTGCTCTAGCGGGAGTTGGGAATGAGCAGTTCTTC. This sequence encodes CSALAGVGNEQFF.

The rearrangement joins TRBV18 to TRBJ2-5; D unresolved. Deletions cut 6 bases from V and 6 bases from J, with 11 bases between. This CDR3 contains 12 residues. From germline, CDR1 is KGHSH and CDR2 LQKENI. The CDR3 coding sequence is TGTGCCAGCTCCCCGGTCGAGAAGACCCAGTACTTC. It encodes CASSPVEKTQYF.

The chain has TRBV20-1 and TRBJ1-2; no firm D call. With 3 bases removed from V and 0 bases from J, the gap between germline ends came to 8 bases. Germline-derived CDR1 and CDR2 are DFQATT and SNEGSKA (reference sequence). The CDR3 has 13 amino acids. CDR3 region: CSASMAANYGYTF. Here the CDR3 DNA reads TGCAGTGCTAGCATGGCAGCTAACTATGGCTACACCTTC.

This clonotype was counted a few times. The V gene is TRBV19, the J gene TRBJ2-3; D uncertain. V was trimmed by 5 bases and J by 6 bases, leaving 12 bases between them. Germline CDR1 is LNHDA and CDR2 is SQIVND (reference sequence). This CDR3 region has 13 residues. The CDR3 spells CASSLLETDTQYF. DNA of the CDR3: TGTGCCAGTAGTCTTCTAGAGACCGATACGCAGTATTTT.

This clonotype occurred a few times. The rearrangement links TRBV6-1 to TRBJ1-3, with D unclear. The CDR3 length is 15 residues. Per the germline V gene, CDR1 is MNHNS and CDR2 is SASEGT. Trimming stripped 4 bases from V and 0 bases from J, with 10 bases between. The CDR3 coding sequence is TGTGCCAGCAGTGGAACAGCAGACTCTGGAAACACCATATATTTT. Translating it yields CASSGTADSGNTIYF.

A few counts support this clonotype. The chain employs TRBV4-3 and TRBJ2-1; the D gene is possibly TRBD1 (6 bases). Germline CDR1 is LGHNA and CDR2 is YSLEER. The CDR3 consists of 16 residues. V lost 0 bases and J 4 bases, leaving 13 bases between the germline ends. In DNA form, the CDR3 reads TGCGCCAGCAGCCAAGAGGGCCAGGGGCCGTACAATGAGCAGTTCTTC. Its protein product is CASSQEGQGPYNEQFF.

This clonotype came up a few times. The CDR3 reads CASSSGGWAYNEQFF. As DNA, the CDR3 is TGTGCCAGCAGTTCCGGGGGCTGGGCCTACAATGAGCAGTTCTTC. This sequence joins TRBV27 and TRBJ2-1; D is perhaps TRBD1 or TRBD2 (6 bases each). Per the germline V gene, CDR1 is MNHEY and CDR2 is SMNVEV (reference sequence). The CDR3 contains 15 residues. V was clipped by 4 bases and J by 2 bases, with 12 bases between them.

This chain uses TRBV7-9 with TRBJ2-1, with 10 bases fitting TRBD2. Trimming at V came to 6 bases and at J to 2 bases, leaving 7 bases not matched to a gene. The CDR3 loop spans 16 amino acids. Germline lookup yields CDR1 SEHNR and CDR2 FQNEAQ (reference sequence). CDR3 coding DNA: TGTGCCAGCAGGCGAGGACTAGCGGAGACCTACAATGAGCAGTTCTTC. This codes for CASRRGLAETYNEQFF. Complete variable domain (other parts from reference TRBV7-9 and TRBJ2-1): DTGVSQNPRHKITKRGQNVTFRCDPISEHNRLYWYRQTLGQGPEFLTYFQNEAQLEKSRLLSDRFSAERPKGSFSTLEIQRTEQGDSAMYLCASRRGLAETYNEQFFGPGTRLTVL.

The chain carries TRBV5-1 and TRBJ2-7; TRBD2 matches at 10 bases. The CDR3 contains 15 residues. V lost 3 bases to trimming and J lost 6 bases; unmatched junction nucleotides: 9. Germline-derived CDR1 and CDR2 are SGHRS and YFSETQ. CDR3 coding DNA: TGCGCCAGCAGCTCGAATGGTGGGACTAGCGCCGAGCAGTACGTC. This encodes CASSSNGGTSAEQYV.